Each of the 14 T cell receptor beta chains below was sequenced from the same sample in a study of tumor-infiltrating lymphocytes in primary liver carcinoma. Each 20-30 mg portion of unsorted bulk tissue served as the source for co-extraction of RNA and DNA. The template, approximately 500 ng total RNA, yielded TCR beta cDNA made with a constant-region primer. Libraries for TCR beta were built through three nested multiplex PCR rounds, which together made up a slightly modified ARM-PCR procedure. TRBV1-TRBV30 forward primers paired with a C-beta reverse primer drove the first two PCR rounds, about 9 cycles each. TCRdb re-analysed the multiplex PCR reads in MiXCR, keeping a single row per CDR3 protein. The sample has around 37,000 distinct CDR3 sequences, 75% seen once. The sequencing input was tumor-adjacent normal liver tissue. The receptors derive from a man aged 40-49 years with primary liver carcinoma and hepatitis B virus infection.

To note about this clonotype: Germline is not matched at one junction end, which may reflect a read error. The chain uses TRBV6-6 and TRBJ2-7; 7 bases line up with TRBD1. The CDR3 runs to 14 residues. Germline V gene sequence: CDR1 MNHNY, CDR2 SVGAGI (reference sequence). CDR3 protein: CVSSTTGSMGELCF. The CDR3 region has the DNA TGTGTCAGCAGTACGACAGGGTCGATGGGGGAGCTGTGCTTC.

This rearrangement joins TRBV14 to TRBJ2-3; D unresolved. Germline V gives CDR1 SGHDN, CDR2 FVKESK. This CDR3 has 13 amino acids. The DNA for the CDR3 is TGTGACAACAGCCGAGGATGCACAGATACGCAGTATTTT. It specifies CDNSRGCTDTQYF.

Comments on this clonotype: Likely a read error: the CDR3 ends without its conserved phenylalanine or tryptophan. The gene calls are TRBV7-8 and TRBJ2-7; 7 bases map to TRBD2. In germline, CDR1 is SGHVS, CDR2 FQNEAQ. V shed 3 bases, J shed 3 bases, and the junction held 2 bases outside the gene matches. CDR3 size: 13 residues. CDR3 bases: TGTGCCAGCAGCTTTACTAGCGTCTACGAGCAGTACCTC. This encodes CASSFTSVYEQYL.

With regard to this clonotype: The conserved phenylalanine or tryptophan normally closing the CDR3 is absent here, so this likely arose from a read error. J is TRBJ1-1 and V is TRBV30, with D tentatively TRBD1 (5 bases). The CDR3 runs 12 residues. Trimming pared 4 bases from V and 7 bases from J, leaving 13 bases between. Per the germline V gene, CDR1 is GTSNPN and CDR2 is SVGIG (reference sequence). The CDR3 region has the DNA TGTGCCTGGAATTTAGTCGGACATGAAGCTTTCTAT. This translates into CAWNLVGHEAFY.

The chain uses TRBV29-1 and TRBJ2-1; either TRBD1 or TRBD2 may fit D (5 bases each). From germline, CDR1 is SQVTM and CDR2 ANQGSEA. The CDR3 covers 14 residues. The germline V and J ends were trimmed by 3 bases and 7 bases, with 16 bases remaining between them. The CDR3, as DNA: TGCAGCGTTGATGGTGGTGGGGGAAGAAATGAGCAGTTCTTC. Translation gives CSVDGGGGRNEQFF.

Comments on this clonotype: An end of the junction does not agree with germline; a read error may underlie this. The V gene is TRBV6-2 or TRBV6-3, the J gene TRBJ1-2; 8 bases are shared with TRBD1. The CDR3 is made up of 16 amino acids. The germline V gene has CDR1 MNHEY and CDR2 SVGEGT. The CDR3, as DNA: TGCGCCAGCAGGGGAAGTGGACAGGGCGTTAACTATGGCTACACCTTC. Amino acids: CASRGSGQGVNYGYTF.

For this clonotype: The conserved phenylalanine or tryptophan normally closing the CDR3 is absent here, so this likely arose from a read error. In nucleotides, the CDR3 is TGTGCCAGCAGTGTAGCCGGGACAGTCAATGAGCAGTTCTCC. This translates into CASSVAGTVNEQFS. This chain connects TRBV6-1 to TRBJ2-1, with TRBD1 identical over 7 bases. Germline V gives CDR1 MNHNS, CDR2 SASEGT. V gave up 4 bases and J gave up 6 bases; unmatched junction bases: 6. The CDR3 has 14 amino acids.

About this clonotype itself: Relative to the germline gene, one junction end is altered; a read error may explain this. The CDR3 DNA is TGTGCCATCAGAAAAGAGATGAACATTGAAGCTTTCTTT. Its protein product is CAIRKEMNIEAFF. V and J are TRBV6-1 and TRBJ1-1; no firm D call. The V gene's germline CDR1 is MNHNS and CDR2 SASEGT. The CDR3 has 13 amino acids.

This clonotype was seen more than once but under ten times. DNA of the CDR3: TGTGCCAGCAGCTTGGTTGGTGGCAGTACCATAGATACGCAGTATTTT. Translating it yields CASSLVGGSTIDTQYF. The gene calls are TRBV11-2 and TRBJ2-3, with no clear D. With 3 bases removed from V and 5 bases from J, the gap between germline ends came to 18 bases. CDR3 length: 16 residues. CDR1 SGHAT and CDR2 FQNNGV come from the germline V gene.

This clonotype was counted once. The V gene is TRBV5-4, the J gene TRBJ1-3; D is possibly TRBD1 (6 bases). Germline loops: CDR1 SGHNT, CDR2 YYREEE (reference sequence). There are 14 residues in the CDR3. Trimming left V 8 bases short and J 6 bases short, with 18 bases between. The CDR3 sequence is CARSLWGHSNTIYF. As DNA, the CDR3 is TGTGCCAGGAGCCTCTGGGGACATTCAAACACCATATATTTT.

Ten or more counts support this clonotype. The chain has TRBV7-2 and TRBJ2-1, with 11 bases aligning to TRBD2. Germline V gene lookup returns CDR1 SGHTA and CDR2 FQGNSA. Trimming at V came to 5 bases and at J to 5 bases, leaving 8 bases not matched to a gene. The CDR3 length is 16 residues. For the CDR3, the DNA is TGTGCCAGCAGCGACCGGACTAGCGGGCTGCACAATGAGCAGTTCTTC. Its translation is CASSDRTSGLHNEQFF.

This chain joins TRBV12-5 and TRBJ2-7; D uncertain. CDR3 length equals 13 residues. Germline CDR1 is LGHNT and CDR2 is FRNRAP. CDR3 sequence reads: CAGEVTGSYELYF. In nucleotides, the CDR3 is TGTGCCGGTGAGGTGACCGGTTCCTACGAGTTGTACTTC.

This clonotype was detected only a few times. One base away lies a much larger clone, so this may be a sequencing read error. The chain combines TRBV2 with TRBJ1-5; D not certain. CDR3 length: 13 residues. Per germline, CDR1 SNHLY and CDR2 FYNNEI. The CDR3, as DNA: TGTGCCACCAGTGACCCTCCCGACCAGCCCCAGCATTTT. It is translated as CATSDPPDQPQHF.

This clonotype was seen a single time. At one end, the junction sequence differs from germline, possibly due to a read error. The genes are TRBV7-9 and TRBJ2-1, with no clear D. Looked up from germline, CDR1 is SEHNR and CDR2 is FQNEAQ (reference sequence). The length of the CDR3 is 15 residues. The CDR3 DNA sequence: TGTGCCAACAGTAACAGTTTATCCGAAAACAAAGAGCAGTTCTTC. This codes for CANSNSLSENKEQFF.